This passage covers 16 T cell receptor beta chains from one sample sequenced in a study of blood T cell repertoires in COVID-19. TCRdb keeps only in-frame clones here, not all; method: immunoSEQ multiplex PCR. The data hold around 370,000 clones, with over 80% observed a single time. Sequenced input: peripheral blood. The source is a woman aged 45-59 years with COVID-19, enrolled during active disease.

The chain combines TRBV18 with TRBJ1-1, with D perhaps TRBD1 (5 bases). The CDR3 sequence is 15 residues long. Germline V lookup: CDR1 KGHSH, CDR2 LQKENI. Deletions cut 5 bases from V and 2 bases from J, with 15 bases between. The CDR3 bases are TGTGCCAGCTCAACGAAGACAGAGATCAACACTGAAGCTTTCTTT. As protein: CASSTKTEINTEAFF. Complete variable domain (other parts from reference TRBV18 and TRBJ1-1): NAGVMQNPRHLVRRRGQEARLRCSPMKGHSHVYWYRQLPEEGLKFMVYLQKENIIDESGMPKERFSAEFPKEGPSILRIQQVVRGDSAAYFCASSTKTEINTEAFFGQGTRLTVV.

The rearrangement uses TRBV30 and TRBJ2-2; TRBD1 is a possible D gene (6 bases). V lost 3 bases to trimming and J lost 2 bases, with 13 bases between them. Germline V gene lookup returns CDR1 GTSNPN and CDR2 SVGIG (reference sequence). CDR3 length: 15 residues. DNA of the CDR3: TGTGCCTGGAGAAAGGGGGACATAAACACCGGGGAGCTGTTTTTT. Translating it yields CAWRKGDINTGELFF.

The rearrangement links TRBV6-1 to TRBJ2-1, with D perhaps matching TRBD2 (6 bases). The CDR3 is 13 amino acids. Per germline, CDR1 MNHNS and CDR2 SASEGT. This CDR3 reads CPRRGGIFYEQFF. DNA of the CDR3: TGTCCCCGGAGGGGAGGCATCTTCTATGAGCAGTTCTTC.

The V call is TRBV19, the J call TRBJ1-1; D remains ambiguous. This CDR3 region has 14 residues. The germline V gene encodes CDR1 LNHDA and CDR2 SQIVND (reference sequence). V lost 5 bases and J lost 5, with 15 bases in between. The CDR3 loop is CASSSREVRTEAFF. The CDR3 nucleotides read TGTGCCAGTAGTTCAAGGGAGGTTCGGACTGAAGCTTTCTTT. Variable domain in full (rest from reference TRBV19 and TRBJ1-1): DGGITQSPKYLFRKEGQNVTLSCEQNLNHDAMYWYRQDPGQGLRLIYYSQIVNDFQKGDIAEGYSVSREKKESFPLTVTSAQKNPTAFYLCASSSREVRTEAFFGQGTRLTVV.

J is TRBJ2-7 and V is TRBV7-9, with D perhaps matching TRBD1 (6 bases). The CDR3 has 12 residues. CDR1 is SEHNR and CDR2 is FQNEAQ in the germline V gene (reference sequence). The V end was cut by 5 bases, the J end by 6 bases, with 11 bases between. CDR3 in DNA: TGTGCCAGCAGCCCAACAGGGTTCGAGCAGTACTTC. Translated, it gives CASSPTGFEQYF.

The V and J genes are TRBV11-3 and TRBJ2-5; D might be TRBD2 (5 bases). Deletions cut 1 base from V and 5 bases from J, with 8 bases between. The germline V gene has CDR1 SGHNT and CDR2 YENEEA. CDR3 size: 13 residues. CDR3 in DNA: TGTGCCAGCAGCTTAGGAGGGCGGGAGACCCAGTACTTC. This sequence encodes CASSLGGRETQYF.

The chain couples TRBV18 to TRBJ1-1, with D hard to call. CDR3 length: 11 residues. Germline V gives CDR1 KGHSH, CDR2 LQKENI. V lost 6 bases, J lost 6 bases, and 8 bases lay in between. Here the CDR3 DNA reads TGTGCCAGCTCCACGGCGGCTGAAGCTTTCTTT. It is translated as CASSTAAEAFF. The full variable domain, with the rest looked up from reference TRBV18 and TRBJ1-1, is NAGVMQNPRHLVRRRGQEARLRCSPMKGHSHVYWYRQLPEEGLKFMVYLQKENIIDESGMPKERFSAEFPKEGPSILRIQQVVRGDSAAYFCASSTAAEAFFGQGTRLTVV.

DNA for the CDR3: TGTGCCAGCAGCCTCCAGCGGGACGTTAGAGATACGCAGTATTTT. It specifies CASSLQRDVRDTQYF. The chain has TRBV7-9 and TRBJ2-3, with 7 bases that match TRBD2. The CDR3 is made up of 15 amino acids. Germline assignment: CDR1 SEHNR and CDR2 FQNEAQ (reference sequence). V was clipped by 5 bases and J by 5 bases; unmatched bases: 10.

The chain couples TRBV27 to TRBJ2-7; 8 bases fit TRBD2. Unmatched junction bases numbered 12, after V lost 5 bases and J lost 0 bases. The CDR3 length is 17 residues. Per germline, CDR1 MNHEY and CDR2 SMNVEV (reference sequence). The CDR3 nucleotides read TGTGCCAGCAGTCCTCTAGGAGCGGGAGCTACCTCCTACGAGCAGTACTTC. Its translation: CASSPLGAGATSYEQYF.

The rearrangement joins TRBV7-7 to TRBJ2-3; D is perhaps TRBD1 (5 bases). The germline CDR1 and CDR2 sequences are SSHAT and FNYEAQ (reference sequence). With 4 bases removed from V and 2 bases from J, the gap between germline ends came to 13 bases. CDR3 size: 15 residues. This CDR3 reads CASSSLGRVTDTQYF. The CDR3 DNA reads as TGTGCCAGCAGCTCCTTGGGGCGTGTCACAGATACGCAGTATTTT.

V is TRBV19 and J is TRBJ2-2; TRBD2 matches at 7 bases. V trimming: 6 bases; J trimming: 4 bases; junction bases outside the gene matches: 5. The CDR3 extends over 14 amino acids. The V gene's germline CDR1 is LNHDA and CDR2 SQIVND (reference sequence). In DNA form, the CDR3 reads TGTGCCAGTAGCGGACTAGTTCGCACCGGGGAGCTGTTTTTT. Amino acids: CASSGLVRTGELFF.

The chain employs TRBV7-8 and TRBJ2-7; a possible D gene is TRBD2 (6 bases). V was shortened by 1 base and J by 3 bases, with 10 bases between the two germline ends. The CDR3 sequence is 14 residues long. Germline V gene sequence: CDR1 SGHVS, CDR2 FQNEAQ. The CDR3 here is CASSLGRGIYEQYF. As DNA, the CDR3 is TGTGCCAGCAGCTTAGGGCGGGGAATCTACGAGCAGTACTTC.

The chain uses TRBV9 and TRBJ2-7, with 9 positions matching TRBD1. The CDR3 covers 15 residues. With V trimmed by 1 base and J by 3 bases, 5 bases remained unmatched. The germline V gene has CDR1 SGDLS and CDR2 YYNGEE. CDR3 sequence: CASSVSPGQGYEQYF. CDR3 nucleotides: TGTGCCAGCAGCGTATCCCCGGGACAGGGCTACGAGCAGTACTTC.

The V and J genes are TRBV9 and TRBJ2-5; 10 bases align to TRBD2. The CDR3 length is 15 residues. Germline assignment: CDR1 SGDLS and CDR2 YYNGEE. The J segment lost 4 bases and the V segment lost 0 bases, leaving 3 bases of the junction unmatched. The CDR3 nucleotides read TGTGCCAGCAGCGTAGGTTCTAGCGGGAGAGAGACCCAGTACTTC. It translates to CASSVGSSGRETQYF. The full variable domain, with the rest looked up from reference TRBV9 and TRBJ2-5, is DSGVTQTPKHLITATGQRVTLRCSPRSGDLSVYWYQQSLDQGLQFLIQYYNGEERAKGNILERFSAQQFPDLHSELNLSSLELGDSALYFCASSVGSSGRETQYFGPGTRLLVL.

For the CDR3, the DNA is TGTGCCAGCAGCGGAGGTAGGGGGCCTTCCCACAAAAACATTCAGTACTTC. Protein sequence: CASSGGRGPSHKNIQYF. The chain uses TRBV9 and TRBJ2-4, with 7 bases fitting TRBD1. Per germline, CDR1 SGDLS and CDR2 YYNGEE. CDR3 length: 17 residues. Trimming cost V 3 bases and J 3 bases; bases outside gene matches: 12.

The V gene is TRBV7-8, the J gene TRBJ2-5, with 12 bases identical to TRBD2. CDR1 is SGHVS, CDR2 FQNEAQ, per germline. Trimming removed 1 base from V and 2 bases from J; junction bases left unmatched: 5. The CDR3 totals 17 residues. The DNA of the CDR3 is TGTGCCAGCAGCTTAGGGCTAGCGGGAGGGGTGCAAGAGACCCAGTACTTC. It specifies CASSLGLAGGVQETQYF.